The 18 T cell receptor beta chains below come from one sample, sequenced in a study of T cell changes during pregnancy in multiple sclerosis. Profiling relied on immunoSEQ multiplex PCR, and the TCRdb table lists in-frame clones only, not all of them. Of tens of thousands of clones listed, 91% are singletons. Sequenced here: CD8+ T cells from peripheral blood mononuclear cells, sampled before pregnancy. The receptors originated from a female donor with multiple sclerosis, enrolled in a pregnancy study.

The chain carries TRBV7-8 and TRBJ1-1; 8 bases match TRBD1. Trimming cost V 5 bases and J 0 bases; bases outside gene matches: 5. This CDR3 has 15 amino acids. The germline V gene has CDR1 SGHVS and CDR2 FQNEAQ. Here the CDR3 reads CASSADRGLNTEAFF. CDR3 DNA sequence: TGTGCCAGCAGCGCAGACAGGGGACTGAACACTGAAGCTTTCTTT.

The rearrangement joins TRBV19 to TRBJ2-1; 15 bases fit TRBD2. Germline values: CDR1 LNHDA, CDR2 SQIVND (reference sequence). The CDR3 loop spans 16 amino acids. V shed 6 bases and J 8 bases; nucleotides not matched to a gene: 8. CDR3 DNA: TGTGCCAGTAGACCGGGACTAGCGGGGGGTAGCGATGAGCAGTTCTTC. As protein: CASRPGLAGGSDEQFF. Supplemented by reference TRBV19 and TRBJ2-1, the full variable domain reads DGGITQSPKYLFRKEGQNVTLSCEQNLNHDAMYWYRQDPGQGLRLIYYSQIVNDFQKGDIAEGYSVSREKKESFPLTVTSAQKNPTAFYLCASRPGLAGGSDEQFFGPGTRLTVL.

The chain carries TRBV18 and TRBJ1-1; 9 bases are a match to TRBD1. This CDR3 is 18 amino acids long. Per germline, CDR1 KGHSH and CDR2 LQKENI. The trim removed 4 bases at V and 3 bases at J, leaving 15 bases unmatched. CDR3 DNA sequence: TGTGCCAGCTCACAAGCCCCTACAGGGGGCGAGATGGACACTGAAGCTTTCTTT. This gives the protein CASSQAPTGGEMDTEAFF.

V gene TRBV14 combines with J gene TRBJ1-6; TRBD1 aligns across 7 bases. The V gene's germline CDR1 is SGHDN and CDR2 FVKESK. J lost 3 bases, V lost 4 bases, and 9 bases had no gene match. The CDR3 runs 17 residues. As DNA, the CDR3 is TGTGCCAGCAGCCCCATTGACAGGGACCTCTATAATTCACCCCTCCACTTT. Its translation is CASSPIDRDLYNSPLHF.

The chain combines TRBV9 with TRBJ1-2; 9 bases map to TRBD1. V was clipped by 5 bases and J by 1 base; unmatched bases: 6. This CDR3 contains 15 residues. CDR1 is SGDLS and CDR2 is YYNGEE in the germline V gene. The CDR3 bases are TGTGCCAGCAGAGGGACAGGGTTAGATAACTATGGCTACACCTTC. It is translated as CASRGTGLDNYGYTF.

The chain carries TRBV9 and TRBJ2-3; D call uncertain. Germline V gene lookup returns CDR1 SGDLS and CDR2 YYNGEE. This CDR3 has 15 residues. V was clipped by 4 bases and J by 0 bases, with 12 bases between them. The CDR3 spells CASSPRLASTDTQYF. The CDR3 DNA follows: TGTGCCAGCAGCCCGCGACTCGCTAGCACAGATACGCAGTATTTT.

In this sample, this clone turned up once. V and J are TRBV15 and TRBJ2-3; possibly TRBD1 for D (6 bases). V lost 3 bases and J 0 bases, leaving 13 bases between the germline ends. The CDR3 has 16 residues. Germline values: CDR1 LNHNV, CDR2 YYDKDF (reference sequence). CDR3 nucleotide sequence: TGTGCCACCAGCAGTAACAGGGCCGCTAGCACAGATACGCAGTATTTT. It is translated as CATSSNRAASTDTQYF.

The chain is built from TRBV4-2 and TRBJ2-2, with D possibly TRBD1 on 5 matching bases. In germline, CDR1 is LGHNA, CDR2 YNFKEQ. The CDR3 contains 18 residues. Trimming stripped 4 bases from V and 1 base from J, with 19 bases between. CDR3 sequence: CASSPTDEWGKNTGELFF. The CDR3 DNA reads TGTGCCAGCAGCCCAACGGACGAGTGGGGCAAGAACACCGGGGAGCTGTTTTTT.

The chain recombines TRBV30 with TRBJ2-7; tentative D call: TRBD2 (5 bases). Germline V gene sequence: CDR1 GTSNPN, CDR2 SVGIG (reference sequence). V shed 4 bases and J shed 4 bases, with 17 bases lying between them. CDR3 length equals 14 residues. CDR3 sequence reads: CAWTAGVGLYEQYF. DNA of the CDR3: TGTGCCTGGACGGCGGGCGTGGGTTTGTACGAGCAGTACTTC.

The chain couples TRBV11-2 to TRBJ2-3; the D gene is possibly TRBD1 (6 bases). Germline values: CDR1 SGHAT, CDR2 FQNNGV. This CDR3 spans 16 amino acids. V was cut by 0 bases and J by 0 bases, with 10 bases left in between. In DNA form, the CDR3 reads TGTGCCAGCAGCTTAGAATTTGGACAGAGCACAGATACGCAGTATTTT. This sequence encodes CASSLEFGQSTDTQYF.

This rearrangement joins TRBV4-1 to TRBJ2-2; the D gene is possibly TRBD1 (6 bases). With 0 bases removed from V and 9 bases from J, the gap between germline ends came to 11 bases. The CDR3 is 14 residues long. Germline assignment: CDR1 MGHRA and CDR2 YSYEKL. CDR3 nucleotide sequence: TGCGCCAGCAGCCAAGACAGTAGGGGGTGGGAGCTGTTTTTT. Its protein product is CASSQDSRGWELFF.

The chain has TRBV29-1 and TRBJ2-2, with 10 bases aligning to TRBD2. This CDR3 spans 16 amino acids. V shed 6 bases, J shed 7 bases, and the junction held 14 bases outside the gene matches. Per germline, CDR1 SQVTM and CDR2 ANQGSEA. CDR3 region: CSVQGHTSGEVGELFF. The DNA of the CDR3 is TGCAGCGTCCAGGGACACACTAGCGGGGAGGTCGGGGAGCTGTTTTTT.

The chain is built from TRBV27 and TRBJ2-2; 10 nucleotides align to TRBD1. Germline trimming cut 3 bases from V and 6 bases from J; bases unmatched to any gene: 1. Germline V CDR1 and CDR2: MNHEY, SMNVEV (reference sequence). The CDR3 spans 14 residues. Here the CDR3 reads CASSFGQGAGELFF. In DNA form, the CDR3 reads TGTGCCAGCAGTTTTGGACAGGGGGCCGGGGAGCTGTTTTTT.

This rearrangement joins TRBV23-1 to TRBJ1-6, with D perhaps matching TRBD1 (5 bases). TRBV23-1 is an ORF, with its function uncertain. This CDR3 spans 17 amino acids. Trimming stripped 1 base from V and 10 bases from J, with 20 bases between. For the CDR3, the DNA is TGCGCCAGCAGTCAATACTTTCTGACAGAATTTGGATCACCCCTCCACTTT. It is translated as CASSQYFLTEFGSPLHF.

The J gene is TRBJ2-1, the V gene TRBV4-1; tentative D call: TRBD1 (6 bases). The CDR3 has 13 amino acids. Trimming cost V 8 bases and J 5 bases, with 13 bases left between them. Germline CDR1 is MGHRA and CDR2 is YSYEKL. Here the CDR3 reads CASGGDRNNEQFF. CDR3 DNA sequence: TGCGCCAGCGGCGGAGACAGGAACAATGAGCAGTTCTTC.

The CDR3 coding sequence is TGTGCCAGCAGACCGACAGGGTATCCTAATTCACCCCTCCACTTT. Protein: CASRPTGYPNSPLHF. The chain combines TRBV5-6 with TRBJ1-6; 7 nucleotides align to TRBD1. After removal of 5 bases from V and 6 bases from J, the junction contained 8 bases not matched to a gene. CDR1 SGHDT and CDR2 YYEEEE come from the germline V gene. This CDR3 spans 15 amino acids.

The chain joins TRBV5-4 to TRBJ1-5; tentatively, D is TRBD1 (6 bases). V was trimmed by 4 bases and J by 6 bases, leaving 11 bases between them. CDR3 length: 13 amino acids. CDR1 is SGHNT, CDR2 YYREEE, per germline (reference sequence). The CDR3 DNA reads TGTGCCAGCAGCGAACAGGGTACTCAGCCCCAGCATTTT. Translating it yields CASSEQGTQPQHF.

The rearrangement links TRBV11-2 to TRBJ2-2; weak D call: TRBD2 (6 bases). CDR3 length: 14 residues. Per germline, CDR1 SGHAT and CDR2 FQNNGV. CDR3 bases: TGTGCAAGCCGGGGACTCGCGAACACCGGGGAGCTGTTTTTT. It encodes CASRGLANTGELFF.